A single sample gave rise to the 25 T cell receptor beta chains below, sequenced in a study of CXCR3-negative and CXCR3-positive naive CD8 T cells. Study-wide results and caveats: Naive cells with CXCR3 showed TRB CDR3s that were more hydrophobic than those in CXCR3-negative naive cells.

The antigens for these receptors are not known. All TRB cDNA libraries came from 5' RACE performed with UMI labels. TCRdb reworked the 5' RACE reads into one entry per CDR3 protein, no DNA. This sample lists about 7,000 distinct CDR3 sequences; its ten largest clones have 1.9%. The sample comprised naive CXCR3+ CD8+ T cells from blood. The subset here: CD45RO-CCR7+CD27+CD95- naive CD8+ T cells expressing CXCR3 (TNR3+). The receptor source for this set is a human donor in good health. Some clones in this sample may be carry-over from other donors' samples.

The chain is built from TRBV5-6 and TRBJ1-2; the D call of TRBD1 rests on TCRdb alone, since no DNA is present to check it. CDR1 and CDR2 from the germline V gene are SGHDT and YYEEEE. The CDR3 runs to 17 residues. The CDR3 loop reads CASSRKFRESVGYGYTF.

The chain combines TRBV10-3 with TRBJ2-1; TCRdb selects TRBD2, and the lack of DNA leaves this call unchecked. Germline-derived CDR1 and CDR2 are ENHRY and SYGVKD. This CDR3 has 17 amino acids. This CDR3 is CAISEPTRAGEHNEQFF.

This sequence joins TRBV29-1 and TRBJ2-5. This CDR3 has 11 residues. The germline gives CDR1 SQVTM, CDR2 ANQGSEA. CDR3: CSAGPQETQYF.

Judged by frequency, this clonotype is medium-sized. The chain recombines TRBV5-4 with TRBJ2-5; the D gene TCRdb calls, TRBD1, cannot be checked with no DNA. CDR1 and CDR2 from the germline V gene are SGHNT and YYREEE (reference sequence). The CDR3 extends over 16 amino acids. Here the CDR3 reads CASSLPGTGKGETQYF. The full variable domain, completed using reference TRBV5-4 and TRBJ2-5, is ETGVTQSPTHLIKTRGQQVTLRCSSQSGHNTVSWYQQALGQGPQFIFQYYREEENGRGNFPPRFSGLQFPNYSSELNVNALELDDSALYLCASSLPGTGKGETQYFGPGTRLLVL.

Judged by frequency, this clonotype is medium-sized. V and J are TRBV7-9 and TRBJ2-3. Germline V gene sequence: CDR1 SEHNR, CDR2 FQNEAQ (reference sequence). The CDR3 extends over 14 amino acids. CDR3 sequence reads: CASSLARTSDTQYF.

The chain has TRBV28 and TRBJ1-3; the D gene TCRdb calls, TRBD1, cannot be checked with no DNA. Germline V gene lookup returns CDR1 MDHEN and CDR2 SYDVKM. The CDR3 spans 17 residues. CDR3 sequence: CASSSSDRASSGNTIYF.

This clonotype is deemed medium-sized by its frequency. The gene calls are TRBV20-1 and TRBJ2-7; TCRdb's D gene call, TRBD1, goes unchecked for lack of DNA. The CDR3 spans 15 residues. Germline CDR1 DFQATT, CDR2 SNEGSKA (reference sequence). This CDR3 is CSAPGDTRSSYEQYF.

The chain combines TRBV20-1 with TRBJ1-2. Germline V CDR1 and CDR2: DFQATT, SNEGSKA (reference sequence). CDR3 size: 11 residues. Here the CDR3 reads CSARDGNGYTF.

The rearrangement joins TRBV2 to TRBJ2-5; without DNA, the TCRdb call of TRBD1 cannot be checked. Germline lookup yields CDR1 SNHLY and CDR2 FYNNEI. The CDR3 has 15 amino acids. The chain's CDR3 is CASSEYRGAGETQYF. The full variable domain, rest sourced from reference TRBV2 and TRBJ2-5, is EPEVTQTPSHQVTQMGQEVILRCVPISNHLYFYWYRQILGQKVEFLVSFYNNEISEKSEIFDDQFSVERPDGSNFTLKIRSTKLEDSAMYFCASSEYRGAGETQYFGPGTRLLVL.

The rearrangement links TRBV11-2 to TRBJ2-7; TCRdb selects TRBD1, and the lack of DNA leaves this call unchecked. Germline V gives CDR1 SGHAT, CDR2 FQNNGV. The CDR3 has 12 residues. The CDR3 spells CASSVGHGEQYF. The complete variable domain, with remaining parts taken from reference TRBV11-2 and TRBJ2-7, reads EAGVAQSPRYKIIEKRQSVAFWCNPISGHATLYWYQQILGQGPKLLIQFQNNGVVDDSQLPKDRFSAERLKGVDSTLKIQPAKLEDSAVYLCASSVGHGEQYFGPGTRLTVT.

This clonotype is medium-sized by frequency. The V call is TRBV7-9, the J call TRBJ2-2; TCRdb calls TRBD2, which cannot be checked without DNA. The CDR3 length is 18 residues. Germline values: CDR1 SEHNR, CDR2 FQNEAQ (reference sequence). The CDR3: CASSHHKPPSGSTGELFF. Full variable domain (missing parts from reference TRBV7-9 and TRBJ2-2): DTGVSQNPRHKITKRGQNVTFRCDPISEHNRLYWYRQTLGQGPEFLTYFQNEAQLEKSRLLSDRFSAERPKGSFSTLEIQRTEQGDSAMYLCASSHHKPPSGSTGELFFGEGSRLTVL.

Frequency places this clonotype as medium-sized. V usage is TRBV12-3 or TRBV12-4 and J usage is TRBJ2-1; TCRdb selects TRBD2, and the lack of DNA leaves this call unchecked. CDR3 length equals 17 residues. CDR3 protein: CASSSGLAGGFGDEQFF.

By frequency, this clonotype registers medium-sized. The rearrangement uses TRBV18 and TRBJ2-3. The CDR3 length is 14 residues. Germline assignment: CDR1 KGHSH and CDR2 LQKENI. The CDR3 here is CASSPPESTDTQYF.

The gene calls are TRBV12-3 or TRBV12-4 and TRBJ2-7. The CDR3 has 12 amino acids. The chain's CDR3 is CASGIASYEQYF.

Considering frequency, this clonotype is medium-sized. The genes are TRBV28 and TRBJ2-1; TCRdb gives TRBD2 as the D gene, but with no DNA this cannot be confirmed. Germline V gene lookup returns CDR1 MDHEN and CDR2 SYDVKM. The CDR3 runs to 12 residues. Here the CDR3 reads CASSLYGLKQFF.

V and J are TRBV11-1 and TRBJ2-1. This CDR3 comprises 14 residues. Germline V gene lookup returns CDR1 SGHAT and CDR2 FQDESV (reference sequence). The CDR3 region is CASSLTNNYNEQFF.

The chain employs TRBV12-3 or TRBV12-4 and TRBJ2-1; TCRdb picks TRBD2, but there is no DNA to check that call. The CDR3 is 15 amino acids. CDR3 protein: CASSLAGREVDEQFF.

The chain carries TRBV10-3 and TRBJ2-6. This CDR3 is 15 amino acids long. CDR1 and CDR2 (germline): ENHRY, SYGVKD. The CDR3 loop reads CAISDSPSGANVLTF.

This sequence joins TRBV29-1 and TRBJ2-7; as DNA is missing, the TRBD1 call by TCRdb cannot be tested. Germline CDR1 and CDR2: SQVTM and ANQGSEA. This CDR3 has 16 amino acids. The CDR3 here is CSVEVLRTGSTYEQYF.

Measured by frequency, this clonotype is medium-sized (0.01 to 0.1%). The CDR3: CSVDWGTGELFF. The rearrangement uses TRBV29-1 and TRBJ2-2. Germline CDR1 is SQVTM and CDR2 is ANQGSEA. This CDR3 has 12 residues.

The chain is built from TRBV7-9 and TRBJ1-6; absent DNA, TCRdb's TRBD1 call cannot be checked. CDR3 length: 14 residues. The V gene's germline CDR1 is SEHNR and CDR2 FQNEAQ (reference sequence). The CDR3 protein is CASSSPLNDSPLHF.

By frequency, this clonotype registers medium-sized (0.01 to 0.1%). The chain combines TRBV29-1 with TRBJ2-7; TCRdb picks TRBD2, but there is no DNA to check that call. Germline assignment: CDR1 SQVTM and CDR2 ANQGSEA. This CDR3 spans 12 amino acids. The CDR3 loop reads CSVVLGGLEQYF.

According to its frequency, this clonotype is medium-sized (0.01 to 0.1%). The chain links TRBV29-1 to TRBJ2-3. Per the germline V gene, CDR1 is SQVTM and CDR2 is ANQGSEA. The CDR3 is 13 residues long. This CDR3 reads CSVEGRFQDTQYF.

The chain recombines TRBV28 with TRBJ1-2; TCRdb gives TRBD1 as the D gene, but with no DNA this cannot be confirmed. Germline-derived CDR1 and CDR2 are MDHEN and SYDVKM. CDR3 size: 15 residues. The CDR3: CASREKTGEDYGYTF.

The chain recombines TRBV29-1 with TRBJ2-1; as DNA is missing, the TRBD2 call by TCRdb cannot be tested. The CDR3 length is 14 residues. The V gene's germline CDR1 is SQVTM and CDR2 ANQGSEA. The CDR3 is CSVEGVEDHNEQFF.